This T cell receptor beta chain was recorded in a study of T cell responses to AZD1222 COVID-19 vaccine. Sequencing was performed with immunoSEQ multiplex PCR; in TCRdb, only in-frame clones are kept and a portion is missing. The table includes 35,000 to 50,000 clones, around 80% detected once. Per the germline V gene, CDR1 is LNHDA and CDR2 is SQIVND (reference sequence). The CDR3 totals 15 residues. V was clipped by 3 bases and J by 0 bases, with 11 bases between them. Broader study findings: Baseline seropositivity occurred in only 5 to 7 AZD1222 recipients. Along spike, vaccine-associated CD4 TCRs were found throughout, with dominance at 160-218 and 743-854.

In the case of this clone: The antigen is not known.

This sequence joins TRBV19 and TRBJ1-2, with D unclear. The receptor was derived from an adult who received the MenACWY meningococcal vaccine as a control. Sequenced here: peripheral blood, sampled 28 days after the second dose of the MenACWY control vaccine. The CDR3 is CASSIKRNSNYGYTF. DNA for the CDR3: TGTGCCAGTAGTATCAAACGGAATTCTAACTATGGCTACACCTTC.